These T cell receptor beta chains were read from a single sample in a study of OX40 agonist ivuxolimab in advanced cancers. Repertoires were generated with immunoSEQ multiplex PCR, while TCRdb's copy carries only in-frame clones and drops some. The sample holds tens of thousands of clones, about 89% seen once. The sample here was CD4+ or CD8+ T cells sorted from blood, taken in a trial of the OX40 agonist ivuxolimab. The source is an adult with an advanced solid tumor such as melanoma, head and neck, liver or kidney cancer. Both conserved end residues are part of each CDR3. D genes are given only for firm matches. Not all rows give a size; the values are once, few, many and, for expanded clones, a class.

- TRBJ2-5 - TRBV5-4 CASSLGVGGSQQETQYF TGTGCCAGCAGCTTGGGGGTAGGGGGTTCCCAACAAGAGACCCAGTACTTC
- TRBJ2-5 - TRBV28 CASRAPGPMSETQYF TGTGCCAGCAGGGCTCCGGGCCCTATGTCGGAGACCCAGTACTTC
- TRBJ2-7 - TRBV30 CAWSHGMGEQYF TGTGCCTGGAGTCACGGGATGGGCGAGCAGTACTTC
- TRBJ2-7 - TRBV29-1 CSATGLTNHEQYF TGCAGCGCAACGGGACTCACGAATCACGAGCAGTACTTC
- TRBJ2-1 - TRBV14 CASSQEATREWYNEQFF TGTGCCAGCAGCCAAGAGGCGACTCGGGAGTGGTACAATGAGCAGTTCTTC
- TRBJ1-5 - TRBV2 CASSEIHSNQPQHF TGTGCCAGCAGTGAAATACATAGCAATCAGCCCCAGCATTTT
- TRBJ2-7 TRBD2 TRBV6-5 CASSYSGRASYEQYF TGTGCCAGCAGTTATAGCGGGAGGGCCTCCTACGAGCAGTACTTC
- TRBJ2-2 TRBD2 TRBV5-1 CASSLLVAGGSGELFF TGCGCCAGCAGCTTACTGGTAGCGGGAGGGTCCGGGGAGCTGTTTTTT
- TRBJ1-1 - TRBV30 CAWSVLNTEAFF TGTGCCTGGAGTGTACTTAACACTGAAGCTTTCTTT
- TRBJ1-2 - TRBV9 CASSVFGALIGGYTF TGTGCCAGCAGCGTCTTTGGGGCGTTAATCGGGGGCTACACCTTC
- TRBJ2-1 - TRBV27 CASGTGRLYYNEQFF TGTGCCAGCGGGACTGGGAGACTTTACTACAATGAGCAGTTCTTC
- TRBJ1-1 - TRBV5-8 CASSLIQGLGAFF TGTGCCAGCAGCTTAATCCAGGGGCTCGGAGCTTTCTTT
- TRBJ2-7 TRBD2 TRBV7-2 CASSFLAGGVYEQYF TGTGCCAGCAGTTTTCTAGCGGGAGGGGTCTACGAGCAGTACTTC
- TRBJ2-1 TRBD2 TRBV2 CASSEASPRAGGLEFF TGTGCCAGCAGTGAAGCCTCACCAAGGGCGGGAGGATTGGAGTTCTTC
- TRBJ2-2 - TRBV7-2 CASREGGTTGELFF TGTGCCAGCAGGGAGGGAGGAACCACCGGGGAGCTGTTTTTT
- TRBJ2-6 - TRBV4-2 CASAEGEASGANVLTF TGTGCCAGCGCCGAGGGGGAGGCCTCTGGGGCCAACGTCCTGACTTTC
- TRBJ2-7 TRBD1 TRBV7-2 CASSPRTGVYEQYF TGTGCCAGCAGCCCTCGGACAGGGGTGTACGAGCAGTACTTC
- TRBJ2-7 - TRBV6-6 CASRRQVLRLGEQYF TGTGCCAGCAGAAGACAGGTGCTACGCCTCGGTGAGCAGTACTTC
once TRBJ1-2 - TRBV5-4 CASSPFWGARYGYTF TGTGCCAGCAGCCCGTTTTGGGGGGCGCGCTATGGCTACACCTTC